This T cell receptor (beta chain) derives from a study of blood T cell repertoires in COVID-19. Germline CDR1 KGHSH, CDR2 LQKENI. The CDR3 consists of 15 residues. V lost 3 bases and J lost 0; bases outside the gene matches: 3. The repertoire was sequenced with immunoSEQ multiplex PCR; TCRdb's copy has only in-frame clones and lacks some. Of about 390,000 clones listed, around 87% are singletons. Sequencing was carried out using PBMCs or T cells enriched from blood (not recorded which). The chain combines TRBV18 with TRBJ1-2; 8 nucleotides line up with TRBD1. The TCR originated in a woman between 50 and 59 years old who had recovered from COVID-19. The CDR3 bases are TGTGCCAGCTCACCTTCGACAGGGGCTAACTATGGCTACACCTTC. Translating it yields CASSPSTGANYGYTF.